This entry lists 19 T cell receptor beta chains sequenced from one sample in a study of identical twins. A single record per CDR3 protein comes from TCRdb applying MiXCR to the 5' RACE reads. The sample records approximately 890,000 distinct CDR3 sequences, approximately 13% being singletons. The same data also went into a second study, on yellow fever vaccine responses in identical twins.

The sequenced material came from PBMCs. These receptor sequences come from a woman aged 18-29 years in good health.

This chain uses TRBV18 with TRBJ2-5; 11 bases match TRBD2. Per germline, CDR1 KGHSH and CDR2 LQKENI. The V and J ends lost 11 bases and 2 bases, in that order; junction bases with no gene match: 4. The CDR3 is 13 residues long. The DNA for the CDR3 is TGTGCCGGCCGGACTAGCGGGCAAGAGACCCAGTACTTC. Protein: CAGRTSGQETQYF.

This clonotype has more than one count but fewer than ten. The chain employs TRBV11-3 and TRBJ2-3, with a weak D call TRBD2 (6 bases). V lost 8 bases, J lost 1 base, and 16 bases lay in between. From germline, CDR1 is SGHNT and CDR2 YENEEA. The CDR3 runs to 15 residues. The CDR3 region is CASCTGAGGTDTQYF. The CDR3 DNA sequence: TGTGCCAGCTGCACGGGAGCGGGCGGCACAGATACGCAGTATTTT.

This clonotype has ten or more counts. V gene TRBV20-1 combines with J gene TRBJ2-1, with D hard to call. The CDR3 covers 12 residues. Looked up from germline, CDR1 is DFQATT and CDR2 is SNEGSKA (reference sequence). Trimming took 1 base from V and 3 from J, leaving 4 bases between them. In DNA form, the CDR3 reads TGCAGTGCTAGAGGCCTCTACAATGAGCAGTTCTTC. Translated, it gives CSARGLYNEQFF.

This clonotype was seen many times. The V gene is TRBV10-3, the J gene TRBJ2-7, with D tentatively TRBD2 (7 bases). The V end was cut by 10 bases, the J end by 7 bases, with 17 bases between. The CDR3 contains 12 residues. Looked up from germline, CDR1 is ENHRY and CDR2 is SYGVKD. The CDR3 DNA reads as TGTGCCACGGGGTGGGGGGGCCCTGAGCAGTACGTC. Its protein product is CATGWGGPEQYV.

This clonotype was found many times. V is TRBV27 and J is TRBJ2-7; 7 bases map to TRBD2. Germline CDR1 and CDR2: MNHEY and SMNVEV (reference sequence). J lost 1 base, V lost 6 bases, and 6 bases had no gene match. This CDR3 spans 14 amino acids. The CDR3 here is CASRPLAASYEQYF. CDR3 nucleotides: TGTGCCAGCAGACCGCTAGCGGCTTCCTACGAGCAGTACTTC.

The rearrangement links TRBV15 to TRBJ1-1; 7 bases map to TRBD1. The V segment lost 0 bases and the J segment 4 bases; nucleotides outside the gene matches: 2. This CDR3 is 14 amino acids long. Germline values: CDR1 LNHNV, CDR2 YYDKDF (reference sequence). The CDR3 nucleotides are TGTGCCACCAGCAGAGACAGGGGGAGCACTGAAGCTTTCTTT. As protein: CATSRDRGSTEAFF.

V and J are TRBV12-3 or TRBV12-4 and TRBJ2-7, with TRBD1 identical over 9 bases. With 3 bases clipped from V and 4 bases from J, the junction kept 4 bases outside the gene matches. The CDR3 sequence is 14 residues long. CDR3: CASSFGTGLYEQYF. The CDR3 DNA follows: TGTGCCAGCAGTTTCGGGACAGGGCTTTACGAGCAGTACTTC.

This clonotype was seen many times. The chain carries TRBV7-6 and TRBJ1-4; D possibly corresponds to TRBD1 (6 bases). The V gene lost 4 bases and the J gene lost 4 bases, with 19 bases spanning the gap. Germline CDR1 reads SGHVS; CDR2 reads FNYEAQ. The CDR3 runs to 17 residues. This CDR3 is CASSSSITGTSNEKLFF. CDR3 bases: TGTGCCAGCAGCTCATCGATTACCGGGACAAGTAATGAAAAACTGTTTTTT.

The chain recombines TRBV15 with TRBJ2-7; 8 bases fit TRBD1. The CDR3 has 14 amino acids. Germline V lookup: CDR1 LNHNV, CDR2 YYDKDF (reference sequence). V gave up 0 bases and J gave up 6 bases; unmatched junction bases: 4. The CDR3, as DNA: TGTGCCACCAGCAGAGAACAGGGGGTGGGCGAGCAGTACTTC. Translated, it gives CATSREQGVGEQYF.

The chain couples TRBV12-3 or TRBV12-4 to TRBJ1-6, with 12 bases identical to TRBD1. The CDR3 has 17 amino acids. The junction had 7 bases not matched to a gene; V was cut back by 4 bases and J by 6 bases. The CDR3 DNA reads TGTGCCAGCAGTTCCCGGGACAGGGGGCAGGGTAATTCACCCCTCCACTTT. This codes for CASSSRDRGQGNSPLHF.

This clonotype was picked up a small number of times. This sequence joins TRBV20-1 and TRBJ2-1; 9 bases agree with TRBD2. The germline V gene encodes CDR1 DFQATT and CDR2 SNEGSKA (reference sequence). The CDR3 has 17 residues. V dropped 7 bases and J dropped 4; count of bases not matched to a gene: 17. The CDR3 protein is CSGARREGLGWYNEQFF. CDR3 DNA sequence: TGCAGTGGGGCGCGGCGGGAGGGCCTGGGTTGGTACAATGAGCAGTTCTTC.

The chain couples TRBV5-6 to TRBJ2-7, with 8 bases matching TRBD1. In germline, CDR1 is SGHDT, CDR2 YYEEEE. CDR3 length: 16 amino acids. Trimming removed 3 bases from V and 0 bases from J; junction bases left unmatched: 8. This chain's CDR3 is CASSSPGTGSSYEQYF. CDR3 bases: TGTGCCAGCAGCTCACCCGGGACAGGTAGCTCCTACGAGCAGTACTTC.

This clonotype was observed a single time. The chain is built from TRBV5-1 and TRBJ1-1; no definite D call. Germline-derived CDR1 and CDR2 are SGHRS and YFSETQ. This CDR3 has 14 amino acids. The V gene lost 0 bases and the J gene lost 4 bases, with 10 bases spanning the gap. Here the CDR3 reads CASSLALGTTEAFF. CDR3 sequence (DNA): TGCGCCAGCAGCTTGGCTCTCGGCACCACTGAAGCTTTCTTT.

The chain recombines TRBV11-2 with TRBJ2-1; 12 bases map to TRBD2. The CDR3 has 19 amino acids. Germline CDR1 reads SGHAT; CDR2 reads FQNNGV. V dropped 0 bases and J dropped 4; count of bases not matched to a gene: 10. CDR3: CASSLDIASGRARYNEQFF. CDR3 sequence (DNA): TGTGCCAGCAGCTTAGATATAGCTAGCGGGAGGGCCAGGTACAATGAGCAGTTCTTC.

The chain employs TRBV7-3 and TRBJ2-5, with 7 positions matching TRBD1. V shed 4 bases, J shed 2 bases, and the junction held 7 bases outside the gene matches. The CDR3 contains 15 residues. Germline CDR1 SGHTA, CDR2 FQGTGA. In DNA, the CDR3 is TGTGCCAGCAGCTCCCGGGACAGAGAACAAGAGACCCAGTACTTC. As protein: CASSSRDREQETQYF.

This chain joins TRBV29-1 and TRBJ2-1; D is possibly TRBD1 (6 bases). The CDR3 is 13 amino acids. Germline V gene data show CDR1 as SQVTM and CDR2 as ANQGSEA. The V end lost 5 bases, the J end lost 4 bases, and 12 bases lay between the germline ends. CDR3 residues: CSVRGQGYNEQFF. The CDR3 DNA is TGCAGCGTTCGGGGCCAGGGGTACAATGAGCAGTTCTTC.

This clonotype came up many times. This rearrangement joins TRBV7-6 to TRBJ2-3; no reliable D call. The ends were cut back, 1 base at V and 0 bases at J, with 8 bases in the middle. The CDR3 spans 15 residues. Germline assignment: CDR1 SGHVS and CDR2 FNYEAQ. The CDR3 reads CASSLGASSTDTQYF. CDR3 nucleotide sequence: TGTGCCAGCAGCTTAGGGGCCTCTAGCACAGATACGCAGTATTTT.

Many counts were recorded for this clonotype. This chain uses TRBV5-1 with TRBJ1-1, with a weak D call TRBD1 (5 bases). Trimming took 2 bases from V and 2 from J, leaving 10 bases between them. Germline loops: CDR1 SGHRS, CDR2 YFSETQ. CDR3 length: 14 residues. The CDR3 loop is CASSLSRGNTEAFF. The CDR3 region has the DNA TGCGCCAGCAGCTTATCGAGGGGCAACACTGAAGCTTTCTTT.

The chain couples TRBV2 to TRBJ2-5; D remains ambiguous. Per germline, CDR1 SNHLY and CDR2 FYNNEI. This CDR3 is 12 amino acids long. Trimming took 7 bases from V and 5 from J, leaving 11 bases between them. CDR3 loop: CASNTLGETQYF. For the CDR3, the DNA is TGTGCCAGCAACACCCTCGGGGAGACCCAGTACTTC.